This TCR beta chain was sequenced in a study of T cell repertoires in cytomegalovirus infection. Study overall: An indication of both CMV infection and matching HLA type came from public TCR beta signatures.

TCRdb called the reads again in MiXCR, with one record for every CDR3 protein. The sample lists about 52,000 distinct CDR3 sequences; around a fifth were seen once. V dropped 5 bases and J dropped 2 bases, with 16 bases sitting between them. Germline V lookup: CDR1 MNHEY, CDR2 SMNVEV (reference sequence). CDR3 size: 15 residues. About this clonotype: Antigen unknown.

This TCR was sampled from a human donor in good health (CMV status not recorded). Some clones in this sample may be carry-over from other donors' samples. The rearrangement uses TRBV27 and TRBJ2-7; D possibly corresponds to TRBD1 (5 bases). Sequencing was performed on CD8+ T cells from cultured PBMCs, taken from culture after CMV antigen stimulation. The CDR3 sequence is CASSKRGVHAYEQYF. CDR3 DNA: TGTGCCAGCAGTAAAAGGGGCGTACACGCCTACGAGCAGTACTTC.